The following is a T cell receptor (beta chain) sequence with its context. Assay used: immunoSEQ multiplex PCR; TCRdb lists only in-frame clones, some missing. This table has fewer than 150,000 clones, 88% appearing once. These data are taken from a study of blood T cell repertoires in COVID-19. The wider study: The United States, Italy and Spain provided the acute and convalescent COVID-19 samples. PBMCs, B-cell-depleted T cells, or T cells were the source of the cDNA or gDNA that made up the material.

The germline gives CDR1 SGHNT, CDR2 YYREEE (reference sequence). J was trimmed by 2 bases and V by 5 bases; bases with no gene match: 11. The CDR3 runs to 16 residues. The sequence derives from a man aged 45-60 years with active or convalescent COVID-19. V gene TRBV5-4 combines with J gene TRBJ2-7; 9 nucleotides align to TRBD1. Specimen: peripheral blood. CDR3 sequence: CASSRPGQGRTYEQYF. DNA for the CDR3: TGTGCCAGCAGTCGGCCGGGACAGGGACGAACCTACGAGCAGTACTTC. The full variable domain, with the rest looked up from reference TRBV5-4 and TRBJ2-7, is ETGVTQSPTHLIKTRGQQVTLRCSSQSGHNTVSWYQQALGQGPQFIFQYYREEENGRGNFPPRFSGLQFPNYSSELNVNALELDDSALYLCASSRPGQGRTYEQYFGPGTRLTVT.